This T cell receptor (beta chain) was found in a study of CD8+CD57+ T cells in acquired aplastic anemia. At the level of the study: Quantities of DNA derived from sorted CD4+ and CD8+ cells averaged roughly 3.4 ug.

The TCR beta profiling, which covered VDJ combination and CDR3 sequence, was carried out using genomic DNA as the template. From the reads, TCRdb called clonotypes with MiXCR, one entry per CDR3 protein. Among more than 250,000 distinct CDR3 sequences, around 60% were seen once, and the ten largest hold 7.5% to 9%. About this clonotype: Sequence at one end of the junction differs from germline and may be a read error.

Germline CDR1 LNHNV, CDR2 YYDKDF (reference sequence). This CDR3 spans 14 amino acids. The chain joins TRBV15 to TRBJ1-6, with 7 bases that match TRBD1. The sequence was obtained from a human donor with severe aplastic anemia or a healthy control (not recorded which). Source material: sorted CD4+, CD8+, or CD8+CD57+ T cells (not recorded which) from PBMCs. The CDR3 spells CATSRGQSNSLLHF. In DNA, the CDR3 is TGTGCCACCAGCAGGGGACAGTCGAATTCACTCCTCCACTTT.